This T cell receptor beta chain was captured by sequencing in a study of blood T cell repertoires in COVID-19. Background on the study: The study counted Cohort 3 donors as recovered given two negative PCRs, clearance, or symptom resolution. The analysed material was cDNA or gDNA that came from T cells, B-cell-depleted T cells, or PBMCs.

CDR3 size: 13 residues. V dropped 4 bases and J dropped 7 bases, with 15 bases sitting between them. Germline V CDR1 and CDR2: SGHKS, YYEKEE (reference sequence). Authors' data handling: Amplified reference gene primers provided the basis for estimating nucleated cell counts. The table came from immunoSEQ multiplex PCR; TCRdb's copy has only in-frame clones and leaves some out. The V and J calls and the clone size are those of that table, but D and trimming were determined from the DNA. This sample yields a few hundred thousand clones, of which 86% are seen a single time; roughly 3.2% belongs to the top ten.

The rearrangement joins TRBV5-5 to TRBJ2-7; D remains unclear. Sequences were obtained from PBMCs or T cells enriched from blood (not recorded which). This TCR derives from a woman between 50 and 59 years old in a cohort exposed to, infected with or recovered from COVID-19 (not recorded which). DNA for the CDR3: TGTGCCAGCAGCACCCTCCTACCCGTGGAGCAGTACTTC. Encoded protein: CASSTLLPVEQYF.